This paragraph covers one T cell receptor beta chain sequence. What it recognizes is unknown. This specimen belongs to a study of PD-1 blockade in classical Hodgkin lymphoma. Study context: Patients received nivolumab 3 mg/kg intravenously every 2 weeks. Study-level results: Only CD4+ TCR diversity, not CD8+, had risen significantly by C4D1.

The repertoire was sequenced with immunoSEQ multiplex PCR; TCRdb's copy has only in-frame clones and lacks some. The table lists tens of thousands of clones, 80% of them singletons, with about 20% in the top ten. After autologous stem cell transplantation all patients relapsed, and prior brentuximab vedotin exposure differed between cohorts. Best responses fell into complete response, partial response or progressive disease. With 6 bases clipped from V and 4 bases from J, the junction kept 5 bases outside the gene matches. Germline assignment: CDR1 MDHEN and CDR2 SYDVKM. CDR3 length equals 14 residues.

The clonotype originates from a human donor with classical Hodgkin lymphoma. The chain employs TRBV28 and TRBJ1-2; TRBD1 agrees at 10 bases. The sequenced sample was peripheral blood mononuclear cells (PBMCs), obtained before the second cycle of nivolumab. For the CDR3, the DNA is TGTGCCAGCAGGGTCGGGACAGGGGCCTATGGCTACACCTTC. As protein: CASRVGTGAYGYTF.